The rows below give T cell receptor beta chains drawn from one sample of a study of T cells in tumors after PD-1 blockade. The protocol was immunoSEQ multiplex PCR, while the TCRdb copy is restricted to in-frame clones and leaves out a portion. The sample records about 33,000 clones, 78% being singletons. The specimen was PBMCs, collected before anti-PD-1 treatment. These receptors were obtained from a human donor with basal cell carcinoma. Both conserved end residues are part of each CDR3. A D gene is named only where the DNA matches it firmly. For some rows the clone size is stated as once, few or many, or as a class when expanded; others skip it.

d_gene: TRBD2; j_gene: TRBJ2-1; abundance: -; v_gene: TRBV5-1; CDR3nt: TGCGCCAGCACCGGCGCCGGGGGGGGCTACAATGAGCAGTTCTTC; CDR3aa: CASTGAGGGYNEQFF
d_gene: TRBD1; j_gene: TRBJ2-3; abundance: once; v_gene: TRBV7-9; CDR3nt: TGTGCCAGCAGCTTAGGGGGACAGAGAGGCACAGATACGCAGTATTTT; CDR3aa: CASSLGGQRGTDTQYF
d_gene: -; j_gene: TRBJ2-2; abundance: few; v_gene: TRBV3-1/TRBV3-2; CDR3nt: TGTGCCAGCAGCCAGCGCGGGGAGCTGTTTTTT; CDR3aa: CASSQRGELFF
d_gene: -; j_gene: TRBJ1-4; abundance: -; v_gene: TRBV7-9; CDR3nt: TGTGCCAGCAGCACCCGACAGGATGGAGGTGAAAAACTGTTTTTT; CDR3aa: CASSTRQDGGEKLFF
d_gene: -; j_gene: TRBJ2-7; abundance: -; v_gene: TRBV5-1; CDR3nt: TGCGCCAGCAGCCTCAGGGGGGGGCCGTCCTACGAGCAGTACTTC; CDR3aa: CASSLRGGPSYEQYF
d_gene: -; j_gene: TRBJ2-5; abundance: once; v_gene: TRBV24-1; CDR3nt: TGTGCCACCAGTGACCAAACACAGGGATCGGACTTTGAGACCCAGTACTTC; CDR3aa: CATSDQTQGSDFETQYF
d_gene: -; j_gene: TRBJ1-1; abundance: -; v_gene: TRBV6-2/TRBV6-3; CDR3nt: TGTGCCAGCAGTTCGAACACCCAACAGGGTGCTGAAGCTTTCTTT; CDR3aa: CASSSNTQQGAEAFF
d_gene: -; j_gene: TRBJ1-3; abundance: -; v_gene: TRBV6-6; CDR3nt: TGTGCCAGCAGTCATGACGGCTCTGGAAACACCATATATTTT; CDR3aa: CASSHDGSGNTIYF
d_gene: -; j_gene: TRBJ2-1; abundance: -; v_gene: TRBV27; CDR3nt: TGTGCCAGCAGTACGTGGCGGGCAGGGGGGCTCAATGAGCAGTTCTTC; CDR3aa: CASSTWRAGGLNEQFF
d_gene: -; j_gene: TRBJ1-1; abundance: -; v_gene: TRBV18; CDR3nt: TGTGCCAGCCAACGGGGGGGTAACACTGAAGCTTTCTTT; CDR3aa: CASQRGGNTEAFF
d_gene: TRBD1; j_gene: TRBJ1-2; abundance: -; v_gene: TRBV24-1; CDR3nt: TGTGCCACCAGTGATTTCAGCCGGGACAGGGGTAACTATGGCTACACCTTC; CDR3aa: CATSDFSRDRGNYGYTF
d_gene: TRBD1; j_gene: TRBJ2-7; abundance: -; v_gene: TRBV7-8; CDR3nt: TGTGCCAGCAGCCGAGACAGGGGGACGTCCTACGAGCAGTACTTC; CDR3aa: CASSRDRGTSYEQYF
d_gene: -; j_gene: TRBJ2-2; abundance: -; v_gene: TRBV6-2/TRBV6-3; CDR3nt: TGTGCCAGCAGTTACAGGGTGGGCACCGGGGAGCTGTTTTTT; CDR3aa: CASSYRVGTGELFF
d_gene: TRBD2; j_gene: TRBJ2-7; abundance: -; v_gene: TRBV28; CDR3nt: TGTGCCTCACGGGGGGACCCCTACGAGCAGTACTTC; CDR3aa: CASRGDPYEQYF
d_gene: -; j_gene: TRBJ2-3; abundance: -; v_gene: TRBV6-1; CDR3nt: TGTGCCAGCAGTGAAAAGGGCGAGACAGATACGCAGTATTTT; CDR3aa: CASSEKGETDTQYF
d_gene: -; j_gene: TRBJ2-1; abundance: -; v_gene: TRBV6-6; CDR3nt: TGTGCCAGCAGTTACTCGCTAAATGAGCAGTTCTTC; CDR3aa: CASSYSLNEQFF
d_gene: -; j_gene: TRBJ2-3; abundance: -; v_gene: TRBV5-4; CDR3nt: TGTGCCAGCAGCTTGGGGGTGGTCACAGATACGCAGTATTTT; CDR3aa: CASSLGVVTDTQYF
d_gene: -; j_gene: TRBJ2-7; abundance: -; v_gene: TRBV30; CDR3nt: TGTGCCTGGACGCTCGGCTTCGAGCAGTACTTC; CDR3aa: CAWTLGFEQYF
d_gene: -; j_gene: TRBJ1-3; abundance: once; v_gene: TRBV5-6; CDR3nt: TGTGCCAGCAGCTTTGGAAGGTCAAGGGCGAGAGCGGGAAACACCATATATTTT; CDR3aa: CASSFGRSRARAGNTIYF
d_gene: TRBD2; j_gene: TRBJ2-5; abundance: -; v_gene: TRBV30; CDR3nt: TGTGCCTGGAGTGTTGGGGGGGTGGAGACCCAGTACTTC; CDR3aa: CAWSVGGVETQYF
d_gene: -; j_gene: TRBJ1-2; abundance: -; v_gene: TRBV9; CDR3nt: TGTGCCAGCAGCGCAGGGAGCGGTAACTATGGCTACACCTTC; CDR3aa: CASSAGSGNYGYTF
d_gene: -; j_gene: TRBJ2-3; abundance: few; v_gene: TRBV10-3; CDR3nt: TGTGCTTACCGGGACGTTAGCACAGATACGCAGTATTTT; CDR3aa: CAYRDVSTDTQYF
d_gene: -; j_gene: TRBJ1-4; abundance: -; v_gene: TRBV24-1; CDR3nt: TGTGCCACCAGTGAGGGGGGCGATATAAATGAAAAACTGTTTTTT; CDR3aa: CATSEGGDINEKLFF
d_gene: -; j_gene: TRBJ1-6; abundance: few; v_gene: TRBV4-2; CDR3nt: TGTGCCAGCAGCCAAGATATGGCAGCCAGTGGGAGCTCCTATAATTCACCCCTCCACTTT; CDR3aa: CASSQDMAASGSSYNSPLHF
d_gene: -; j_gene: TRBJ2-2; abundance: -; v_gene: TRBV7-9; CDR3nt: TGTGCCAGCAGCCCCCAGGGAACCGGGGAGCTGTTTTTT; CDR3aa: CASSPQGTGELFF
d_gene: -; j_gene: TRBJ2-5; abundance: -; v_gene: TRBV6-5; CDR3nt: TGTGCCAGCAGAAGACAGGTACTAGAGACCCAGTACTTC; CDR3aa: CASRRQVLETQYF
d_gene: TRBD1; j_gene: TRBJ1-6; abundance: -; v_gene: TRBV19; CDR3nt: TGTGCCAGTTCCGGAACAGGGGGAAATTCACCCCTCCACTTT; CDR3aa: CASSGTGGNSPLHF
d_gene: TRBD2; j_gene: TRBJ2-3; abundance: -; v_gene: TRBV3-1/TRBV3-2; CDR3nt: TGTGCCAGCAGCCAACCCAAACTAGCGGCGTGGGGCGCAGATACGCAGTATTTT; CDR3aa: CASSQPKLAAWGADTQYF
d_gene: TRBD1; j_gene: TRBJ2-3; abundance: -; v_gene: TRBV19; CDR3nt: TGTGCCAGTAGTAAACAGGGGCCCGTACCTTCTCCTAGCACAGATACGCAGTATTTT; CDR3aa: CASSKQGPVPSPSTDTQYF
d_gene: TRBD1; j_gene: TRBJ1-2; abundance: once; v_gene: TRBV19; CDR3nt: TGTGCCAGTAGTCGGGACAGGGATGCTAACTATGGCTACACCTTC; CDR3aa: CASSRDRDANYGYTF
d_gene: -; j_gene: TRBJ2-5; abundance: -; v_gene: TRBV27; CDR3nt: TGTGCCAGCAGTTCTACAAGGGACGGCCAAGAGACCCAGTACTTC; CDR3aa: CASSSTRDGQETQYF
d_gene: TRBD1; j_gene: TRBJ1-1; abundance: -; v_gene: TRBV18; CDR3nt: TGTGCCAGCTCCCCGAGGACAGGAAAAGCCACTGAAGCTTTCTTT; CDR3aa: CASSPRTGKATEAFF
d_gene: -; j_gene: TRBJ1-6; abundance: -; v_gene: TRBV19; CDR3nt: TGTGCCAGTAGTAAAGCCAGGGTATCTGGGTCACCCCTCCACTTT; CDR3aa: CASSKARVSGSPLHF
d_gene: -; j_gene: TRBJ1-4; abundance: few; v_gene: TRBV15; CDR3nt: TGTGCCACCAGCAACGAGTTTAATGAAAAACTGTTTTTT; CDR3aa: CATSNEFNEKLFF
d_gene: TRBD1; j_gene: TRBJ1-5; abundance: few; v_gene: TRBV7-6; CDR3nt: TGTGCCAGCAGCCCCCGACAGGGATTCGGTAGCAATCAGCCCCAGCATTTT; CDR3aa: CASSPRQGFGSNQPQHF
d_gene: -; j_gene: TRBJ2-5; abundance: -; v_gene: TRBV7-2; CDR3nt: TGTGCCAGCAGCTTAAGGGGAGGACAGGCGGTGGGAGAGACCCAGTACTTC; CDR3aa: CASSLRGGQAVGETQYF
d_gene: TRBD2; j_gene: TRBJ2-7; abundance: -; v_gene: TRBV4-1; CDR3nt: TGCGCCAGCAGCCGGGGAGGGCGGTACGAGCAGTACTTC; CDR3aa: CASSRGGRYEQYF
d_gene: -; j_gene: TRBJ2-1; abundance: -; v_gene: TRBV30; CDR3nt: TGTGCCTGGAGTGTACGAGGGAGTCGGCTAAATGAGCAGTTCTTC; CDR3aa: CAWSVRGSRLNEQFF
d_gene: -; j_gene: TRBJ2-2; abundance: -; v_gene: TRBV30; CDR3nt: TGTGCCTGGAGTCGGCTAGCGAACACCGGGGAGCTGTTTTTT; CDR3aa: CAWSRLANTGELFF
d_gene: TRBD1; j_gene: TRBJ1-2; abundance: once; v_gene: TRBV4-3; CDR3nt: TGCGCCAGCAGCCAACTTTTGGGACAGGGGGCTTCCCAGTATGGCTACACCTTC; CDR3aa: CASSQLLGQGASQYGYTF
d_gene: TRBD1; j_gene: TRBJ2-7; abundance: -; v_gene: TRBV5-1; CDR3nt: TGCGCCAGCAGCAGGGACAGTACCTACGAGCAGTACTTC; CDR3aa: CASSRDSTYEQYF
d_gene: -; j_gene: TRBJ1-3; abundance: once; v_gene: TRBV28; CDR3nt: TGTGCCAGCAGCTCAACAGGGTCTGGAAACACCATATATTTT; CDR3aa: CASSSTGSGNTIYF
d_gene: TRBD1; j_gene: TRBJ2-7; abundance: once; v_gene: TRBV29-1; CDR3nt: TGCAGCGCCAAGGCTGGGACAGGGGGCTTGGGGGAGCAGTACTTC; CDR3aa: CSAKAGTGGLGEQYF